Described below is a single T cell receptor (beta chain) sequence and its context. Its antigen remains unidentified. The data derive from a study of OX40 agonist ivuxolimab in advanced cancers. In the study overall: It was permissible to have had prior anti-PD-1, anti-PD-L1 or anti-CTLA-4 therapy, and approximately 38% had some.

Study-level points and caveats: Low normalized T-cell clonal expansion was also seen in some nonresponders. At doses 0.1 to 3.0 mg/kg, CD4+ and CD8+ clones expanded.

Only in-frame clones appear in the TCRdb table, and some are missing; sequencing was by immunoSEQ multiplex PCR. The data show tens of thousands of clones, about 83% seen once. The CDR3 loop spans 14 amino acids. The germline gives CDR1 MGHDK, CDR2 SYGVNS. V dropped 10 bases and J dropped 3 bases, with 18 bases sitting between them. The sequencing used CD4+ or CD8+ T cells sorted from blood, collected in a trial of the OX40 agonist ivuxolimab. This chain uses TRBV25-1 with TRBJ1-2; possibly TRBD1 for D (5 bases). This clonotype was obtained from an adult with an advanced solid tumor such as melanoma, head and neck, liver or kidney cancer. DNA of the CDR3: TGTGCCATCATATTTCAGGGAGTTGACTATGGCTACACCTTC. Translation gives CAIIFQGVDYGYTF.